This record covers a single T cell receptor beta chain. Its target is unknown. Naive CD45RA+ and memory CD45RO+ CD4+ or CD8+ T cells were FACS-sorted. Only in-frame clones appear in the TCRdb table, and some are missing; sequencing was by immunoSEQ multiplex PCR. The repertoire holds 30,000 to 45,000 clones, around 90% seen once, with over 0.1% in the top ten. These data come from a study of regulatory dendritic cells for organ transplantation. The ends were cut back, 6 bases at V and 3 bases at J, with 12 bases in the middle. Germline V CDR1 and CDR2: SGHVS, FNYEAQ. CDR3 length: 13 residues. Study-wide findings and caveats: Between individuals, the alloreactive memory CD8+ T cell pool differed considerably. Memory T cells were less diverse than naive, with memory CD8+ most oligoclonal. Regulatory dendritic cells appeared to expand memory CD8+ clones less than mature ones.

Sequenced: naive CD8+ T cells from blood. Subset meaning: CD45RA+ naive T cells. V and J are TRBV7-6 and TRBJ2-7, with D tentatively TRBD1 (6 bases). This TCR was sampled from a human donor in good health. CDR3 protein: CASSPQGGYEQYF. The CDR3 DNA reads TGTGCCAGCAGTCCTCAAGGGGGCTACGAGCAGTACTTC.